This passage covers 2 T cell receptor beta chains from one sample sequenced in a study of T cell responses to AZD1222 COVID-19 vaccine. Here immunoSEQ multiplex PCR was the method, and the copy in TCRdb shows in-frame clones only, minus some. The repertoire holds fewer than 120,000 clones, with about 95% as singletons. The sequencing used peripheral blood, collected 28 days after the second AZD1222 dose. These receptors all come from an adult who received the AZD1222 COVID-19 vaccine.

The genes are TRBV11-3 and TRBJ2-1, with 9 bases fitting TRBD2. The ends lost 1 base at V and 4 bases at J; junction bases unmatched: 8. This CDR3 contains 17 residues. Germline loops: CDR1 SGHNT, CDR2 YENEEA. The CDR3 region is CASSLGSASGAYNEQFF. CDR3 DNA sequence: TGTGCCAGCAGCTTAGGCTCGGCTAGCGGGGCATACAATGAGCAGTTCTTC.

The J gene is TRBJ1-1, the V gene TRBV15; D remains unclear. The CDR3 consists of 14 residues. Deletions cut 1 base from V and 1 base from J, with 7 bases between. Germline loops: CDR1 LNHNV, CDR2 YYDKDF (reference sequence). CDR3 region: CATSRGRKNTEAFF. CDR3 bases: TGTGCCACCAGCAGAGGACGGAAGAACACTGAAGCTTTCTTT.